This T cell receptor beta chain was recorded in a study of monozygotic twins with inflammatory bowel disease. Comments on this clonotype: Its antigen is unidentified.

Study observations and caveats: The authors note that differing immunosuppressive treatments may have added variability to patient repertoires.

Making cDNA involved eight separate reactions per sample. Two nested PCRs, run for approximately 17 and 9 cycles, were applied to TCRalpha and TCRbeta cDNA. TCRdb re-called the 5' RACE reads and catalogs CDR3 proteins one per entry, DNA excluded. This sample's table has roughly 150,000 distinct CDR3 sequences. The receptor was isolated from a human donor with ulcerative colitis or Crohn's disease, or a healthy co-twin of an affected twin (not recorded which). Sequenced sample: blood.

Here the CDR3 reads CASSLRAEPLGANVLTF. The chain has TRBV5-1 and TRBJ2-6; TCRdb lists TRBD2, though no DNA is available to test this call. The length of the CDR3 is 17 residues. The germline gives CDR1 SGHRS, CDR2 YFSETQ.